A selection of T cell receptor beta chains follows, all from one sample in a study of blood T cells in healthy people across ages. Each CDR3 protein is one row after TCRdb ran MiXCR on the 5' RACE reads. Of over 600,000 distinct CDR3 sequences in the sample, 35% to 50% are singletons; the top ten hold roughly 20%. Sequencing was carried out using blood. The receptors derive from a man older than 75 in good health. CDR3s include the opening cysteine and the closing phenylalanine or tryptophan. A D gene is named only where the DNA matches it firmly. The size of a clone is reported for some rows only, either as once, few or many, or as a class for expanded clones.

J: TRBJ2-3; D: TRBD1; V: TRBV13; size: .; CDR3: CASINRGTDTQYF; DNA: TGTGCCAGCATCAACAGGGGTACAGATACGCAGTATTTT
J: TRBJ2-7; D: TRBD2; V: TRBV20-1; size: few; CDR3: CSASPSGSFYEQYF; DNA: TGCAGTGCTAGCCCTAGCGGGAGCTTCTACGAGCAGTACTTC
J: TRBJ2-3; D: .; V: TRBV30; size: .; CDR3: CAWVGKGTDTQYF; DNA: TGTGCCTGGGTGGGAAAGGGCACAGATACGCAGTATTTT
J: TRBJ2-1; D: TRBD2; V: TRBV5-1; size: once; CDR3: CASSPQGTSGNEQFF; DNA: TGCGCCAGCAGCCCCCAGGGGACTAGCGGGAATGAGCAGTTCTTC
J: TRBJ2-1; D: TRBD1; V: TRBV7-2; size: .; CDR3: CAGSFWDRSYNEQFF; DNA: TGTGCCGGCAGCTTTTGGGACAGATCCTACAATGAGCAGTTCTTC
J: TRBJ2-1; D: .; V: TRBV14; size: once; CDR3: CASSQVGVSQFF; DNA: TGTGCCAGCAGCCAAGTTGGAGTATCCCAGTTCTTC
J: TRBJ2-3; D: .; V: TRBV30; size: few; CDR3: CAWRSSAGQDTDTQYF; DNA: TGTGCCTGGAGGTCTTCAGCGGGACAGGACACAGATACGCAGTATTTT
J: TRBJ2-1; D: .; V: TRBV5-1; size: many; CDR3: CASRTEQFF; DNA: TGCGCCAGCCGGACGGAGCAGTTCTTC
J: TRBJ2-7; D: .; V: TRBV3-1; size: .; CDR3: CASRNMREQYF; DNA: TGTGCCAGCCGTAATATGCGGGAGCAGTACTTC
J: TRBJ2-6; D: .; V: TRBV10-3; size: few; CDR3: CAITPGLSGANVLTF; DNA: TGTGCCATCACCCCCGGACTCTCTGGGGCCAACGTCCTGACTTTC
J: TRBJ1-2; D: .; V: TRBV15; size: .; CDR3: CATSRAQAGLGYTF; DNA: TGTGCCACCAGCAGAGCACAAGCGGGGCTGGGCTACACCTTC
J: TRBJ2-3; D: TRBD2; V: TRBV11-3; size: .; CDR3: CASSLGPSGSVFTDTQYF; DNA: TGTGCCAGCAGCTTAGGCCCTAGCGGGAGTGTCTTTACAGATACGCAGTATTTT
J: TRBJ2-3; D: TRBD1; V: TRBV20-1; size: .; CDR3: CSAIFRDRGTDTQYF; DNA: TGCAGTGCTATCTTCCGGGACAGGGGAACAGATACGCAGTATTTT
J: TRBJ2-5; D: TRBD1; V: TRBV7-2; size: few; CDR3: CASSVGTGWETQYF; DNA: TGTGCCAGCAGCGTTGGGACAGGGTGGGAGACCCAGTACTTC
J: TRBJ1-5; D: TRBD1; V: TRBV20-1; size: .; CDR3: CSAIQQGAGGNQPQHF; DNA: TGCAGTGCCATCCAGCAGGGGGCTGGAGGCAATCAGCCCCAGCATTTT
J: TRBJ2-5; D: .; V: TRBV20-1; size: few; CDR3: CSARDRQGQQTQYF; DNA: TGCAGTGCTAGAGATCGTCAGGGGCAACAGACCCAGTACTTC
J: TRBJ2-3; D: TRBD1; V: TRBV12-3/TRBV12-4; size: .; CDR3: CASSTTGGGNTQYF; DNA: TGTGCCAGCAGTACGACAGGGGGCGGAAATACGCAGTATTTT
J: TRBJ2-7; D: .; V: TRBV28; size: few; CDR3: CASSLSDQGAYEQYF; DNA: TGTGCCAGCAGTTTATCTGATCAGGGAGCCTACGAGCAGTACTTC
J: TRBJ2-7; D: .; V: TRBV20-1; size: .; CDR3: CSARKQVGPTNYEQYF; DNA: TGCAGTGCTAGAAAACAAGTGGGTCCGACGAACTACGAGCAGTACTTC
J: TRBJ1-5; D: TRBD1; V: TRBV5-5; size: few; CDR3: CASSLVTGWGQPQHF; DNA: TGTGCCAGCAGCTTGGTGACAGGGTGGGGTCAGCCCCAGCATTTT
J: TRBJ2-3; D: .; V: TRBV2; size: .; CDR3: CASILSSGTDTQYF; DNA: TGTGCCAGCATACTATCAAGTGGTACAGATACGCAGTATTTT
J: TRBJ2-5; D: .; V: TRBV12-3/TRBV12-4; size: many; CDR3: CASSLRGETQYF; DNA: TGTGCCAGCAGCTTACGTGGGGAGACCCAGTACTTC
J: TRBJ2-7; D: TRBD2; V: TRBV13; size: .; CDR3: CASRLAGLNEQYF; DNA: TGTGCCAGCAGGCTAGCGGGACTAAACGAGCAGTACTTC
J: TRBJ2-1; D: .; V: TRBV11-2; size: few; CDR3: CASSLERVQNNEQFF; DNA: TGTGCCAGCAGCTTGGAAAGGGTTCAGAACAATGAGCAGTTCTTC
J: TRBJ2-1; D: .; V: TRBV2; size: many; CDR3: CASSENGESSYNEQFF; DNA: TGTGCCAGCAGTGAAAACGGCGAAAGCTCCTACAATGAGCAGTTCTTC
J: TRBJ2-1; D: .; V: TRBV4-2; size: few; CDR3: CASSQLGGGASPNEQFF; DNA: TGTGCCAGCAGCCAACTGGGTGGCGGGGCGTCGCCCAATGAGCAGTTCTTC
J: TRBJ2-5; D: .; V: TRBV18; size: .; CDR3: CASSPRIEGETQYF; DNA: TGTGCCAGCTCACCGAGGATAGAGGGAGAGACCCAGTACTTC
J: TRBJ2-2; D: TRBD2; V: TRBV2; size: few; CDR3: CAGGLAGDTGELFF; DNA: TGTGCCGGTGGACTAGCGGGAGACACCGGGGAGCTGTTTTTT
J: TRBJ2-5; D: .; V: TRBV7-2; size: few; CDR3: CASSLVSVTAGETQYF; DNA: TGTGCCAGCAGCTTAGTTTCGGTCACTGCGGGTGAGACCCAGTACTTC
J: TRBJ2-7; D: .; V: TRBV5-1; size: few; CDR3: CASSPGSGKTYEQYF; DNA: TGCGCCAGCAGCCCGGGGTCAGGGAAAACCTACGAGCAGTACTTC
J: TRBJ2-3; D: .; V: TRBV12-3/TRBV12-4; size: .; CDR3: CASGGAITDTQYF; DNA: TGTGCCAGCGGAGGGGCTATCACAGATACGCAGTATTTT
J: TRBJ2-2; D: TRBD1; V: TRBV5-1; size: .; CDR3: CASSLDGTGLWDTGELFF; DNA: TGCGCCAGCAGCTTGGATGGGACAGGGCTTTGGGACACCGGGGAGCTGTTTTTT
J: TRBJ2-7; D: TRBD2; V: TRBV7-2; size: many; CDR3: CASSLEGTSGTHEQYF; DNA: TGTGCCAGCAGCTTAGAAGGGACTAGCGGGACCCACGAGCAGTACTTC
J: TRBJ2-7; D: TRBD2; V: TRBV7-3; size: .; CDR3: CASSPGLAVPSYEQYF; DNA: TGTGCCAGCAGCCCAGGACTAGCGGTCCCATCCTACGAGCAGTACTTC
J: TRBJ1-2; D: .; V: TRBV20-1; size: .; CDR3: CSAPGENYGYTF; DNA: TGCAGTGCCCCGGGAGAGAACTATGGCTACACCTTC
J: TRBJ2-5; D: TRBD2; V: TRBV6-1; size: .; CDR3: CASRKGSSGRAGETQYF; DNA: TGTGCCAGCAGGAAAGGTTCTAGCGGGAGGGCCGGAGAGACCCAGTACTTC
J: TRBJ2-7; D: TRBD2; V: TRBV4-2; size: .; CDR3: CASSQDRLAGTFYEQYF; DNA: TGTGCCAGCAGCCAAGATAGGCTAGCGGGGACCTTTTACGAGCAGTACTTC
J: TRBJ2-3; D: .; V: TRBV2; size: few; CDR3: CASNSPRADTQYF; DNA: TGTGCCAGCAATAGTCCCCGCGCAGATACGCAGTATTTT
J: TRBJ2-4; D: TRBD1; V: TRBV4-2; size: .; CDR3: CASSPGFRLWDRVPIAKNIQYF; DNA: TGTGCCAGCAGCCCGGGGTTCAGGTTATGGGACAGGGTGCCGATAGCCAAAAACATTCAGTACTTC
J: TRBJ2-2; D: .; V: TRBV19; size: once; CDR3: CASSSATNTGELFF; DNA: TGTGCCAGTAGTTCGGCAACGAACACCGGGGAGCTGTTTTTT
J: TRBJ2-2; D: TRBD2; V: TRBV2; size: .; CDR3: CASSDGLAGGADTGELFF; DNA: TGTGCCAGCAGTGACGGACTAGCGGGAGGGGCGGACACCGGGGAGCTGTTTTTT
J: TRBJ2-1; D: TRBD2; V: TRBV20-1; size: .; CDR3: CSASRPLAGGYNEQFF; DNA: TGCAGTGCTTCCCGCCCCCTAGCGGGAGGTTACAATGAGCAGTTCTTC
J: TRBJ2-5; D: .; V: TRBV6-5; size: .; CDR3: CASSSGGVPWTQYF; DNA: TGTGCCAGCAGTTCAGGAGGGGTCCCATGGACCCAGTACTTC
J: TRBJ2-2; D: TRBD2; V: TRBV7-9; size: .; CDR3: CASSDLLAGGPIGELFF; DNA: TGTGCCAGCAGCGACCTTCTAGCGGGAGGGCCTATCGGGGAGCTGTTTTTT
J: TRBJ2-3; D: .; V: TRBV28; size: .; CDR3: CASRFPGSSTDTQYF; DNA: TGTGCCAGCAGGTTCCCGGGATCCTCTACAGATACGCAGTATTTT
J: TRBJ1-5; D: .; V: TRBV10-3; size: .; CDR3: CAISEDGKGNQPQHF; DNA: TGTGCCATCAGTGAGGATGGAAAGGGCAATCAGCCCCAGCATTTT
J: TRBJ2-5; D: .; V: TRBV28; size: .; CDR3: CASTPGRDNEQYF; DNA: TGTGCCAGCACCCCCGGGAGAGACAATGAGCAGTACTTC
J: TRBJ2-5; D: .; V: TRBV7-2; size: .; CDR3: CASSLIGWWETQYF; DNA: TGTGCCAGCAGCTTAATTGGGTGGTGGGAGACCCAGTACTTC
J: TRBJ2-7; D: TRBD2; V: TRBV7-2; size: .; CDR3: CASSTGLGGQYF; DNA: TGTGCCAGCAGCACGGGACTAGGAGGACAGTACTTC
J: TRBJ2-1; D: TRBD2; V: TRBV7-2; size: few; CDR3: CASSFSGTNDEQFF; DNA: TGTGCCAGCAGCTTCTCCGGGACTAATGATGAGCAGTTCTTC
J: TRBJ1-6; D: TRBD1; V: TRBV7-2; size: many; CDR3: CASSLGDRRSPLHF; DNA: TGTGCCAGCAGCCTAGGGGACAGACGGTCACCCCTCCACTTT
J: TRBJ2-1; D: TRBD2; V: TRBV20-1; size: few; CDR3: CSARDPLAGPYNEQFF; DNA: TGCAGTGCTAGAGATCCCCTAGCGGGGCCCTACAATGAGCAGTTCTTC
J: TRBJ1-5; D: .; V: TRBV24-1; size: many; CDR3: CATSVGQQPQHF; DNA: TGTGCCACCAGTGTCGGACAGCAGCCCCAGCATTTT